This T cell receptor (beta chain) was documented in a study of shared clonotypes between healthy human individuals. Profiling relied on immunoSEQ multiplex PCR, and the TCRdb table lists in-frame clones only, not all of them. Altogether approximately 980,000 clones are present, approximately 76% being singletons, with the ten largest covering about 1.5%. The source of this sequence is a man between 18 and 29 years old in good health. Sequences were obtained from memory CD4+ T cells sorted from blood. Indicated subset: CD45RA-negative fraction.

DNA for the CDR3: TGCGCCAGCAGCCAAGATTATGGGCATCGGGGCTCTGAAGCTTTCTTT. Residues: CASSQDYGHRGSEAFF. The rearrangement uses TRBV4-3 and TRBJ1-1, with a weak D call TRBD1 (5 bases). Per the germline V gene, CDR1 is LGHNA and CDR2 is YSLEER. This CDR3 is 16 amino acids long. Trimming stripped 0 bases from V and 6 bases from J, with 17 bases between.